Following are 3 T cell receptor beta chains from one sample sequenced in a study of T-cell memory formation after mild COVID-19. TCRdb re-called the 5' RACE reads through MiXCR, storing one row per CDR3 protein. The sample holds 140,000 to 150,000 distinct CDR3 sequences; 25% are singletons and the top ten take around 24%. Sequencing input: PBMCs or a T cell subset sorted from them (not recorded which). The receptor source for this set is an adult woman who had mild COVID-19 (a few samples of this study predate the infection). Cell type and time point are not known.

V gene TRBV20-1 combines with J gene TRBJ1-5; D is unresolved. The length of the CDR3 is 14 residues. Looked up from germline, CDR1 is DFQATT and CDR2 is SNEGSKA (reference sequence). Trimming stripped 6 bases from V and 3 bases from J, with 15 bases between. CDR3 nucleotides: TGCAGTGCCATAAAGGACGGATTCAATCAGCCCCAGCATTTT. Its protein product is CSAIKDGFNQPQHF.

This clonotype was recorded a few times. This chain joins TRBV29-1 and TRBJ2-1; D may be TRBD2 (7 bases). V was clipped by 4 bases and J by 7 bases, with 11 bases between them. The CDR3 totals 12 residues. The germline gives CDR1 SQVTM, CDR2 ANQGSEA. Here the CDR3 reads CSVGGGGNEQFF. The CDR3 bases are TGCAGCGTTGGAGGGGGGGGAAATGAGCAGTTCTTC.

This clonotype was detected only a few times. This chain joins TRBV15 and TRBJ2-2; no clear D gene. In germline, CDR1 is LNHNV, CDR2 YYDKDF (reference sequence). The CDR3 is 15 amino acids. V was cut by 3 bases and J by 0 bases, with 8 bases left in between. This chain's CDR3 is CATSRAGSNTGELFF. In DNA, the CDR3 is TGTGCCACCAGCAGGGCAGGATCGAACACCGGGGAGCTGTTTTTT.